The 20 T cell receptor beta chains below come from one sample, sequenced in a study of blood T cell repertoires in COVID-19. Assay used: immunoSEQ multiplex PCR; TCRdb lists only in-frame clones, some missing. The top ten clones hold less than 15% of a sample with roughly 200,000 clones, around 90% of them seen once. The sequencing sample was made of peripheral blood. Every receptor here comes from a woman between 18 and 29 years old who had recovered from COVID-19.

The CDR3 DNA reads as TGTGCCAGCAGTCAGACAGGGGGCGATGGCTACACCTTC. This translates into CASSQTGGDGYTF. The V call is TRBV6-5, the J call TRBJ1-2; the match to TRBD1 covers 10 bases. Germline V CDR1 and CDR2: MNHEY, SVGAGI. V gave up 5 bases and J gave up 6 bases; unmatched junction bases: 3. This CDR3 region has 13 residues.

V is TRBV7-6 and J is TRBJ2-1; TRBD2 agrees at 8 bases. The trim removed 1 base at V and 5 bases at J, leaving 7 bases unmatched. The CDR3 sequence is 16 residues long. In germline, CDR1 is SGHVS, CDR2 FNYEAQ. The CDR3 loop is CASSLGGSGTHNEQFF. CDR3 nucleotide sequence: TGTGCCAGCAGCTTAGGAGGTAGCGGGACGCACAATGAGCAGTTCTTC.

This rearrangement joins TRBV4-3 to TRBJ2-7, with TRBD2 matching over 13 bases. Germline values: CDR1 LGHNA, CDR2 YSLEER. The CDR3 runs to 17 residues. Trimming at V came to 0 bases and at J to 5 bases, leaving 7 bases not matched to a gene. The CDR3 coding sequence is TGCGCCAGCAGCCAAGACCTCACTAGCGGGAGGGCCGACGAGCAGTACTTC. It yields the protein CASSQDLTSGRADEQYF.

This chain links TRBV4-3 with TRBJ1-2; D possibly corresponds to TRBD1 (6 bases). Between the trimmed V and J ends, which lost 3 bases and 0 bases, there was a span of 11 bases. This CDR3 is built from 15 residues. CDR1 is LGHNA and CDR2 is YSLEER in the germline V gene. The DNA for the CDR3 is TGCGCCAGCAGCCAGCATACAGGGACTAACTATGGCTACACCTTC. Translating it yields CASSQHTGTNYGYTF.

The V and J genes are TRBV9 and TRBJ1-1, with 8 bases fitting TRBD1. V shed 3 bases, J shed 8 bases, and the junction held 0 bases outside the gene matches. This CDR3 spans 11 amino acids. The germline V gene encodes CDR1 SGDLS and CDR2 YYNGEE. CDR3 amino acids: CASSGQGEAFF. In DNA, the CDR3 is TGTGCCAGCAGCGGACAGGGGGAAGCTTTCTTT. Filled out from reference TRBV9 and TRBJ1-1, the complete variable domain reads DSGVTQTPKHLITATGQRVTLRCSPRSGDLSVYWYQQSLDQGLQFLIQYYNGEERAKGNILERFSAQQFPDLHSELNLSSLELGDSALYFCASSGQGEAFFGQGTRLTVV.

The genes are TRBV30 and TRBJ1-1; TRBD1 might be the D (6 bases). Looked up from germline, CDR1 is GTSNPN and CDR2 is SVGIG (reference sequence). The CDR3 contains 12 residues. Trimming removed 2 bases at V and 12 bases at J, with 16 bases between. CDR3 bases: TGTGCCTGGAGTCCCCAGGGGATCGAGTCTTTCTTT. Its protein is CAWSPQGIESFF.

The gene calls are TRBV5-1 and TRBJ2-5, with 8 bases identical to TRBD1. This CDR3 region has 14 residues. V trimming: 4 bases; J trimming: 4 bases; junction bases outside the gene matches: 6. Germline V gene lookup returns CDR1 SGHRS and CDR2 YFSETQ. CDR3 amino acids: CASSPLTGAETQYF. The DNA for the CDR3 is TGCGCCAGCAGCCCACTGACAGGGGCAGAGACCCAGTACTTC.

The CDR3 coding sequence is TGTGCCAGCAAGTTGGAGGGAGGTCGGGCGCATGAGCAGTTCTTC. Its translation is CASKLEGGRAHEQFF. This chain uses TRBV6-4 with TRBJ2-1; D possibly corresponds to TRBD2 (6 bases). The CDR3 is 15 residues long. Trimming took 7 bases from V and 8 from J, leaving 21 bases between them. Germline loops: CDR1 MRHNA, CDR2 SNTAGT.

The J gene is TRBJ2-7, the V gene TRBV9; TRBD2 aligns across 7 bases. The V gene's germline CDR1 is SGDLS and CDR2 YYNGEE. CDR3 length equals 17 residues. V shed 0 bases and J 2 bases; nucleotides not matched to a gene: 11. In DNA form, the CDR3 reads TGTGCCAGCAGCGTAGGACGCGGCGGGAGCCTAACCTACGAGCAGTACTTC. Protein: CASSVGRGGSLTYEQYF.

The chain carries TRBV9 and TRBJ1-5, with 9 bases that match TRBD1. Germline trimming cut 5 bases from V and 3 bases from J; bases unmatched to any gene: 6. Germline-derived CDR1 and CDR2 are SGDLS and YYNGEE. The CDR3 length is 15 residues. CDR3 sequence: CASSTGGASNQPQHF. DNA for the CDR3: TGTGCCAGCAGTACAGGGGGCGCATCCAATCAGCCCCAGCATTTT.

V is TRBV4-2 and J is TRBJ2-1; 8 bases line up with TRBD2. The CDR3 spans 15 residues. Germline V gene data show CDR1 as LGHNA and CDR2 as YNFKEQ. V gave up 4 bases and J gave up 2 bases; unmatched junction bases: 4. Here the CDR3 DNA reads TGTGCCAGCAGCCCGGGACTAGTTGCCTACAATGAGCAGTTCTTC. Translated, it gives CASSPGLVAYNEQFF.

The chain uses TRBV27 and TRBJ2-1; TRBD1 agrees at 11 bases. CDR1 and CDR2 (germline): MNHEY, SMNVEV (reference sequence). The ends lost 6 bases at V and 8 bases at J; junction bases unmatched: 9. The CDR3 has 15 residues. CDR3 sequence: CASSFRTGGFDEQFF. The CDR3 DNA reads TGTGCCAGCAGCTTCCGGACAGGGGGCTTCGATGAGCAGTTCTTC.

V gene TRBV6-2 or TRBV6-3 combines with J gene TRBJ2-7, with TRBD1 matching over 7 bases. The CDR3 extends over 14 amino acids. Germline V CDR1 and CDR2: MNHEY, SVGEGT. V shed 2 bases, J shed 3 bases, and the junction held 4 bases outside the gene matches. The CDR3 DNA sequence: TGTGCCAGCAGTTACGGGGACAGCTTCTACGAGCAGTACTTC. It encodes CASSYGDSFYEQYF.

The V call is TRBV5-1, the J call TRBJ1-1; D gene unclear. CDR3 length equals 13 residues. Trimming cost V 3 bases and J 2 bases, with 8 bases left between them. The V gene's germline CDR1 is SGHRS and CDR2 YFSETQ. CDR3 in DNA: TGCGCCAGCAGCTCCTTTTTTAACACTGAAGCTTTCTTT. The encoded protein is CASSSFFNTEAFF.

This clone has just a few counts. This chain's CDR3 is CASSSGVWDRPNTGELFF. In DNA form, the CDR3 reads TGTGCCAGCAGCTCAGGGGTCTGGGACAGACCCAACACCGGGGAGCTGTTTTTT. The chain carries TRBV7-9 and TRBJ2-2; TRBD1 aligns across 7 bases. Germline CDR1 and CDR2: SEHNR and FQNEAQ (reference sequence). The CDR3 loop spans 18 amino acids. Trimming removed 4 bases from V and 2 bases from J; junction bases left unmatched: 13.

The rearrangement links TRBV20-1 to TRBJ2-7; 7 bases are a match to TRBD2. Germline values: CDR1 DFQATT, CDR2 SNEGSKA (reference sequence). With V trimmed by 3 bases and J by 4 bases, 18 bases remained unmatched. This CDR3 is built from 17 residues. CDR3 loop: CSASRAQHRLAEYEQYF. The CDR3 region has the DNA TGCAGTGCTAGTCGAGCTCAACACCGGCTAGCGGAGTACGAGCAGTACTTC.

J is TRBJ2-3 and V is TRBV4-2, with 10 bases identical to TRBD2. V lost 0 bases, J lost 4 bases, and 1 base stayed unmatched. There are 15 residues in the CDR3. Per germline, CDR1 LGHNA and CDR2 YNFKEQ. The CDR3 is CASSQEAGGADTQYF. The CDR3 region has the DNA TGTGCCAGCAGCCAAGAAGCGGGAGGGGCAGATACGCAGTATTTT.

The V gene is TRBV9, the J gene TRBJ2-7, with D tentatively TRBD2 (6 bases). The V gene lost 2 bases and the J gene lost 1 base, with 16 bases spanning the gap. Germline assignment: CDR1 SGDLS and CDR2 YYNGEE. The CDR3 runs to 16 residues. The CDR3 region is CASSVDPGAGSYEQYF. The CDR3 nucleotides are TGTGCCAGCAGCGTTGACCCGGGAGCAGGGTCCTACGAGCAGTACTTC. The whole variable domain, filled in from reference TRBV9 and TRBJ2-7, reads DSGVTQTPKHLITATGQRVTLRCSPRSGDLSVYWYQQSLDQGLQFLIQYYNGEERAKGNILERFSAQQFPDLHSELNLSSLELGDSALYFCASSVDPGAGSYEQYFGPGTRLTVT.

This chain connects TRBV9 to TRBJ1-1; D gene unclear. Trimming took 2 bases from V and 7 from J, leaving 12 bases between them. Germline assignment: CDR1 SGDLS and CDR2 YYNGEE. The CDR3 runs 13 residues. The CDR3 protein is CASSVGKRSEAFF. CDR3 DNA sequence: TGTGCCAGCAGCGTTGGTAAACGTAGTGAAGCTTTCTTT.

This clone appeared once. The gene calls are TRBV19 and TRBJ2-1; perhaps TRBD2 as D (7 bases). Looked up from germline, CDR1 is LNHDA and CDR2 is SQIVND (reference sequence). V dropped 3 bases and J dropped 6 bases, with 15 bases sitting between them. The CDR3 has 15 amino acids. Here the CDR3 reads CASSMGASGLNEQFF. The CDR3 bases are TGTGCCAGTAGTATGGGGGCTAGCGGTCTCAATGAGCAGTTCTTC.